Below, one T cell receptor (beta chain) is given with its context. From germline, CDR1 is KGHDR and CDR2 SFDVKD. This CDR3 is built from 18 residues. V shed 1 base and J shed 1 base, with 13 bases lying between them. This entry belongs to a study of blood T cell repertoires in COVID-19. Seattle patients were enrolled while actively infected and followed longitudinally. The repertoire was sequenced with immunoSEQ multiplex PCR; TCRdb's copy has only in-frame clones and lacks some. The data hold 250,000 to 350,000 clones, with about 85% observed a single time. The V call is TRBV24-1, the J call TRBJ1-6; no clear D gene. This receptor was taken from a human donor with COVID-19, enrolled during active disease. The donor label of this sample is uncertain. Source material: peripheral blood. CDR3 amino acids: CATSDFLVSGSYNSPLHF. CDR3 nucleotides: TGTGCCACCAGTGATTTTCTGGTGTCGGGATCCTATAATTCACCCCTCCACTTT.